The present entry profiles one T cell receptor (beta chain) with its context. Its specificity is not known. Clones were sequenced by immunoSEQ multiplex PCR, and TCRdb holds only the in-frame ones, with some missing. In the table there are about 100,000 clones, roughly 86% of which are singletons. This sample stems from a study of T cell responses to AZD1222 COVID-19 vaccine. Findings and limits, study-wide: Donors were chiefly white British, with a greater number of females, and clonal diversity was perhaps underestimated.

CDR1 is SGHTA, CDR2 FQGNSA, per germline. This CDR3 contains 15 residues. After removal of 2 bases from V and 3 bases from J, the junction contained 5 bases not matched to a gene. The sequenced sample was peripheral blood, obtained 28 days after the second dose of the MenACWY control vaccine. This sequence originates from an adult who received the MenACWY meningococcal vaccine as a control. The genes are TRBV7-2 and TRBJ2-7; 9 bases are a match to TRBD1. In nucleotides, the CDR3 is TGTGCCAGCAGCTTATCCGGGACAGGGATCTACGAGCAGTACTTC. This sequence encodes CASSLSGTGIYEQYF. Drawing the rest from reference TRBV7-2 and TRBJ2-7, the complete variable domain is GAGVSQSPSNKVTEKGKDVELRCDPISGHTALYWYRQSLGQGLEFLIYFQGNSAPDKSGLPSDRFSAERTGGSVSTLTIQRTQQEDSAVYLCASSLSGTGIYEQYFGPGTRLTVT.